The 2 T cell receptor beta chains given below trace back to one sample, sequenced in a study of shared clonotypes between healthy human individuals. The assay was immunoSEQ multiplex PCR, and TCRdb's table has in-frame clones only and misses some. Here the sample spans approximately 2.5 million clones, approximately 93% being singletons. The sequencing sample was made of naive CD4+ T cells from PBMCs. Described subset: CD45RA+ positively selected. These receptor sequences come from a man aged 18 to 30 in good health. Some clones in this sample may be carry-over from other donors' samples.

This chain uses TRBV7-9 with TRBJ1-3; maybe TRBD1 (5 bases). Trimming shortened V by 5 bases and J by 3 bases, and 14 bases separated the two germline ends. The CDR3 sequence is 15 residues long. Germline V gene data show CDR1 as SEHNR and CDR2 as FQNEAQ (reference sequence). CDR3 nucleotide sequence: TGTGCCAGCAGCCTGTCGTGGGGGGGTGGAAACACCATATATTTT. This sequence encodes CASSLSWGGGNTIYF.

This chain uses TRBV11-2 with TRBJ2-7; possibly TRBD1 for D (5 bases). Germline V CDR1 and CDR2: SGHAT, FQNNGV. This CDR3 contains 14 residues. V lost 5 bases and J 0 bases, leaving 11 bases between the germline ends. DNA of the CDR3: TGTGCCAGCAGCGGACAACTGAGCTCCTACGAGCAGTACTTC. Protein sequence: CASSGQLSSYEQYF.